The clone carrying this T cell receptor beta chain has just a few counts. Individual cDNA molecules each carried unique molecular identifiers attached by the library. MiXCR was run by TCRdb on the RACE reads, yielding one entry per CDR3 protein. The data show some 170,000 distinct CDR3 sequences, with about 20% seen just once and approximately 6.7% held by the top ten. Time point specified: patch test 1, 2 weeks after DPC sensitization. Indicated treatment: therapeutic diphenylcyclopropenone sensitization with weekly scalp DPC. These data originate in a study of human T cells and chemical hapten exposure. Study overall: Patch tests applied 0.01% DPC to the upper back and were scored after 6 days. Mainly, slight library volume differences in the pool made TCR yields vary.

This clonotype originated in a woman aged 45-65 years with alopecia areata. Some clones in this sample may be carry-over from other donors' samples. The sample was whole blood, taken in connection with sensitization to the hapten diphenylcyclopropenone (DPC).

CDR3 residues: CATRGGGSYNEQFF. In nucleotides, the CDR3 is TGTGCCACGAGGGGCGGGGGCTCCTACAATGAGCAGTTCTTC. The chain couples TRBV10-3 to TRBJ2-1, with TRBD2 matching 7 bases. The CDR3 runs to 14 residues. Germline CDR1 and CDR2: ENHRY and SYGVKD. Trimming at V came to 10 bases and at J to 0 bases, leaving 6 bases not matched to a gene.